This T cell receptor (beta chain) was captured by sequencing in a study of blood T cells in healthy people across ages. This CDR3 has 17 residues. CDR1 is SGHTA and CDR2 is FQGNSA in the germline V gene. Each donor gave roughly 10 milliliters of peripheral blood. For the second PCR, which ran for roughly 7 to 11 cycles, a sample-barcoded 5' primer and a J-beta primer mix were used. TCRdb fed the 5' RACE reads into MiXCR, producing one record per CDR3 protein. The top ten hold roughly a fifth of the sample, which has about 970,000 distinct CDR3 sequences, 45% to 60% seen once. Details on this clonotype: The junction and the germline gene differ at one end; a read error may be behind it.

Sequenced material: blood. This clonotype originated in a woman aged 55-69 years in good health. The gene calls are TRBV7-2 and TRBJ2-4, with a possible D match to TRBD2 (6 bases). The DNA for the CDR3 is TGTGCCTGCAGCTTAGCGCGGGGAGGCATCAATACGGACATTCAGTACTTC. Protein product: CACSLARGGINTDIQYF.